This T cell receptor (beta chain) was profiled in a study of long-term antiretroviral therapy in people with HIV. Overall study results and limits: On ART adherence, viral resistance or therapy changes, no data were available. Post-ART samples showed increased diversity that remained below transplant donor control levels. Repertoire dominance by clones expanded before ART was seen at all time points.

Version v3.0 of the immunoSEQ assay ran at survey level. Clones were sequenced by immunoSEQ multiplex PCR, and TCRdb holds only the in-frame ones, with some missing. The top ten clones hold less than 15% of a sample with tens of thousands of clones, around 82% of them seen once. This CDR3 region has 14 residues. Germline values: CDR1 SGHTA, CDR2 FQGNSA. Trimming pared 2 bases from V and 3 bases from J, leaving 11 bases between. This clone came up once. Its antigen is currently unknown. V is TRBV7-2 and J is TRBJ2-7; D is undetermined. The origin of this receptor is a young man with HIV. The material sequenced was unsorted PBMCs, taken 0.3 years after starting antiretroviral therapy. DNA for the CDR3: TGTGCCAGCAGCTTAATGGGGAAGCTCTACGAGCAGTACTTC. It codes for CASSLMGKLYEQYF.